This TCR beta chain was sequenced in a study of shared clonotypes between healthy human individuals. Study findings and constraints: Donors were few, which limited the genetic and exposure-history diversity represented. Despite large depth, rarefaction showed incomplete sorted-subset sequencing.

Assay execution took place at the deep level. Generated by immunoSEQ multiplex PCR, the TCRdb table keeps only in-frame clones and is missing some. The sample yields approximately 2.5 million clones, approximately 93% seen once. This CDR3 contains 11 residues. Trimming left V 4 bases short and J 7 bases short, with 7 bases between. Germline CDR1 SGHVS, CDR2 FQNEAQ. On this clone: What it recognizes is unknown.

This clonotype originated in a man aged 18 to 29 in good health. Some clones in this sample may be carry-over from other donors' samples. The rearrangement links TRBV7-8 to TRBJ1-2; D is unresolved. The sequenced sample consisted of naive CD4+ T cells from PBMCs. Subset of the sample: CD45RA+ positively selected. The CDR3 nucleotides read TGTGCCAGCAGCTCCTACGGTGGCTACACCTTC. Translating gives CASSSYGGYTF. Together with reference TRBV7-8 and TRBJ1-2, the CDR3 gives the full variable domain: GAGVSQSPRYKVAKRGQDVALRCDPISGHVSLFWYQQALGQGPEFLTYFQNEAQLDKSGLPSDRFFAERPEGSVSTLKIQRTQQEDSAVYLCASSSYGGYTFGSGTRLTVV.